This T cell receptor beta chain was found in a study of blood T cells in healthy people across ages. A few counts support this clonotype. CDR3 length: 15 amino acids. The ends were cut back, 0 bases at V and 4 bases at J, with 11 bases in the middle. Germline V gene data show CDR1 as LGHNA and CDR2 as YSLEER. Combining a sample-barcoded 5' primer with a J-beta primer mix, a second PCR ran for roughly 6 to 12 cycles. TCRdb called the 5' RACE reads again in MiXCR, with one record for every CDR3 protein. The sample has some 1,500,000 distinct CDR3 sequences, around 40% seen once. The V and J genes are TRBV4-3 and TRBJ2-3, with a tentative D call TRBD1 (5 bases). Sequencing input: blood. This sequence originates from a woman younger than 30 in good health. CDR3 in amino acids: CASSQEGRDPDTQYF. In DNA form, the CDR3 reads TGCGCCAGCAGCCAAGAGGGCAGGGATCCAGATACGCAGTATTTT.